Listed below are T cell receptor beta chains from one sample, sequenced in a study of molecular identifiers for immune sequencing clone quantification. MiXCR, applied by TCRdb to the PCR reads, yields one record per CDR3 protein. There are 460,000 or so distinct CDR3 sequences in the sample; roughly 24% occur only once, and roughly 0.79% lies in the top ten. The sequencing sample was made of naive CD8+ T cells from blood, with Jurkat cell RNA spiked in. Receptors originate from a human donor in good health. Some libraries in this study had Jurkat cell RNA spiked in. The CDR3 runs from the conserved cysteine through the conserved F or W. A D gene is named only where the DNA matches it firmly. Size tells how often a clone was seen (once, few, many) or the class of an expanded clone, and some rows leave it out.

J gene	V gene	D gene	clone size	CDR3 protein	CDR3 DNA
TRBJ1-5	TRBV6-2/TRBV6-3	NA	NA	CASSSNPGRQPQHF	TGTGCCAGCAGTTCAAACCCCGGTAGACAGCCCCAGCATTTT
TRBJ1-5	TRBV12-3/TRBV12-4	NA	NA	CASSSGVRSNQPQHF	TGCGCCAGCAGTTCGGGGGTGCGAAGCAATCAGCCCCAGCATTTT
TRBJ1-4	TRBV4-1	NA	few	CASSQEYQGGGPGNEKLFF	TGCGCCAGCAGCCAAGAATACCAAGGCGGGGGGCCGGGGAATGAAAAACTGTTTTTT
TRBJ2-7	TRBV4-3	TRBD1	many	CASSQEQGVMGEQYF	TGCGCCAGCAGCCAAGAACAGGGGGTCATGGGTGAGCAGTACTTC
TRBJ2-3	TRBV27	NA	many	CASSLYRASTDTQYF	TGTGCCAGCAGTTTATACAGGGCTAGCACAGATACGCAGTATTTT
TRBJ2-3	TRBV12-3/TRBV12-4	NA	few	CASSSAHVDTQYF	TGTGCCAGCAGTTCCGCCCACGTGGATACGCAGTATTTT
TRBJ2-7	TRBV27	TRBD1	many	CASQGQGAEQYF	TGTGCCAGCCAGGGGCAGGGGGCCGAGCAGTACTTC
TRBJ2-3	TRBV24-1	NA	NA	CATSGSGWGVDTQYF	TGTGCCACCAGTGGTTCCGGTTGGGGCGTAGATACGCAGTATTTT
TRBJ1-5	TRBV2	NA	few	CASSEWRDSNQPQHF	TGTGCCAGCAGTGAGTGGAGAGATAGCAATCAGCCCCAGCATTTT
TRBJ2-2	TRBV20-1	TRBD1	many	CSAQRDRGFTGELFF	TGCAGTGCACAAAGGGACAGGGGGTTCACCGGGGAGCTGTTTTTT
TRBJ1-1	TRBV27	TRBD1	NA	CASSRLGTGQTEAFF	TGTGCCAGCAGTCGCCTTGGGACAGGGCAGACTGAAGCTTTCTTT
TRBJ2-1	TRBV7-9	NA	NA	CASSLEIRGSNEQFF	TGTGCCAGCAGCTTAGAAATCCGGGGGTCCAATGAGCAGTTCTTC
TRBJ1-4	TRBV20-1	NA	NA	CSARDPEGIEKLFF	TGCAGTGCTAGAGATCCGGAGGGCATCGAAAAACTGTTTTTT
TRBJ2-2	TRBV29-1	NA	few	CSVTGTSNTGELFF	TGCAGCGTGACCGGGACCTCCAACACCGGGGAGCTGTTTTTT
TRBJ2-4	TRBV10-2	TRBD1	many	CASRDSKSKNIQYF	TGCGCCAGTCGGGACAGTAAATCCAAAAACATTCAGTACTTC
TRBJ2-2	TRBV27	NA	many	CASSFGNTGELFF	TGTGCCAGCAGTTTTGGGAACACCGGGGAGCTGTTTTTT
TRBJ1-6	TRBV19	TRBD1	many	CASSIMYRDRLTPLHF	TGTGCCAGTAGTATAATGTATCGGGACAGGTTAACACCCCTCCACTTT
TRBJ2-3	TRBV7-9	NA	NA	CASSSGPGHTDTQYF	TGTGCCAGCAGCTCCGGACCGGGGCATACAGATACGCAGTATTTT
TRBJ2-4	TRBV20-1	NA	few	CSARDRGPDLAKNIQYF	TGCAGTGCTAGAGATAGGGGACCTGACCTAGCCAAAAACATTCAGTACTTC
TRBJ1-2	TRBV3-2	NA	few	CASSHPGSARGYGYTF	TGTGCCAGCAGCCACCCGGGCTCAGCGAGGGGCTATGGCTACACCTTC
TRBJ2-7	TRBV28	NA	few	CASSLRGLNSYEQYF	TGTGCCAGCAGTTTAAGAGGCCTAAATAGCTACGAGCAGTACTTC
TRBJ2-1	TRBV9	NA	few	CASSVDASFSYNEQFF	TGTGCCAGCAGCGTAGACGCTAGCTTTTCCTACAATGAGCAGTTCTTC
TRBJ1-6	TRBV7-9	NA	NA	CASSFGIGVDSPLHF	TGTGCCAGCAGCTTTGGAATAGGGGTTGATTCACCCCTCCACTTT
TRBJ1-1	TRBV5-1	NA	NA	CASSLGSRGYIEAFF	TGCGCCAGCAGCTTGGGGAGTCGGGGGTACATTGAAGCTTTCTTT
TRBJ2-3	TRBV29-1	NA	NA	CSVEWGRRTGVTDTQYF	TGCAGCGTTGAATGGGGGAGGAGAACGGGAGTCACAGATACGCAGTATTTT
TRBJ2-3	TRBV10-2	NA	NA	CASSAVSSADTQYF	TGCGCCAGCAGTGCGGTCTCTTCGGCAGATACGCAGTATTTT
TRBJ2-5	TRBV7-9	NA	many	CASSLSTEETQYF	TGTGCCAGCAGCTTGTCCACCGAAGAGACCCAGTACTTC
TRBJ1-3	TRBV29-1	NA	many	CSVVGGPGNTIYF	TGCAGCGTTGTCGGGGGCCCTGGAAACACCATATATTTT
TRBJ2-7	TRBV27	NA	few	CASSLGSLYEQYF	TGTGCCAGCAGTTTGGGCAGCTTATACGAGCAGTACTTC
TRBJ2-2	TRBV24-1	TRBD1	many	CATSDLRGGQGNTGELFF	TGTGCCACCAGTGATTTGCGCGGTGGACAGGGGAACACCGGGGAGCTGTTTTTT
TRBJ2-3	TRBV30	NA	NA	CAWSSFAATDTQYF	TGTGCCTGGAGCTCTTTTGCGGCCACAGATACGCAGTATTTT
TRBJ2-7	TRBV5-1	NA	NA	CASSLVDGRQCF	TGCGCCAGCAGCTTGGTGGACGGGCGGCAGTGCTTC
TRBJ2-5	TRBV7-9	NA	few	CASSLDGDPETQYF	TGTGCCAGCAGCTTAGACGGGGATCCGGAGACCCAGTACTTC
TRBJ2-2	TRBV12-3/TRBV12-4	TRBD1	few	CASSSSRGLTGELFF	TGTGCCAGCAGTTCGTCCAGGGGGCTTACCGGGGAGCTGTTTTTT
TRBJ2-1	TRBV28	TRBD2	few	CASSASGSLNEQFF	TGTGCCAGCAGCGCTAGCGGGAGTCTGAATGAGCAGTTCTTC
TRBJ1-1	TRBV7-4	NA	NA	CASSIGLEIHTEAFF	TGTGCCAGCAGCATAGGTTTGGAGATTCACACTGAGGCTTTCTTT
TRBJ1-1	TRBV3-1	NA	NA	CASSPREQLWVAFF	TGTGCCAGCAGCCCAAGAGAACAGTTATGGGTGGCTTTCTTT
TRBJ2-5	TRBV28	NA	few	CASSPRGRTGETLYF	TGTGCCAGCAGTCCCCGGGGCAGAACTGGGGAGACCCTGTACTTC
TRBJ1-1	TRBV6-5	TRBD1	NA	CASTKGTGFGWNTEAFF	TGTGCCAGCACCAAGGGGACAGGGTTCGGATGGAACACTGAAGCTTTCTTT
TRBJ2-7	TRBV12-3/TRBV12-4	TRBD1	many	CASSNRDSSYEQYF	TGTGCCAGCAGTAACCGGGACAGCTCCTACGAGCAGTACTTC
TRBJ1-5	TRBV27	NA	few	CASSSYPQGFNQPQHF	TGTGCCAGCAGTTCGTACCCGCAGGGGTTCAATCAGCCCCAGCATTTT
TRBJ2-5	TRBV6-6	TRBD2	many	CASSSPRLAGGPLETQYF	TGTGCCAGCAGTTCCCCACGCTTAGCGGGGGGGCCCCTTGAGACCCAGTACTTC
TRBJ1-5	TRBV4-1	TRBD1	NA	CASSQTGGAFQPQHF	TGCGCCAGCAGCCAAACAGGGGGCGCGTTTCAGCCCCAGCATTTT
TRBJ2-4	TRBV7-9	NA	many	CASSRGDENIQYF	TGTGCCAGCAGCCGAGGGGACGAAAACATTCAGTACTTC
TRBJ2-3	TRBV3-1	TRBD1	few	CASSGDREDTQYF	TGTGCCAGCAGCGGGGACAGGGAAGATACGCAGTATTTT
TRBJ2-1	TRBV19	TRBD2	few	CASSMAGVNNEQFF	TGTGCCAGTAGTATGGCGGGGGTTAACAATGAGCAGTTCTTC
TRBJ2-2	TRBV28	TRBD1	few	CASEGGQIHTGELFF	TGTGCCAGCGAAGGGGGACAGATACACACCGGGGAGCTGTTTTTT
TRBJ2-2	TRBV4-1	TRBD1	many	CASSQTDRSNTGELFF	TGCGCCAGCAGCCAGACGGACAGGTCGAACACCGGGGAGCTGTTTTTT
TRBJ2-5	TRBV4-1	TRBD2	NA	CASSHPSGGQEAQYF	TGCGCCAGCAGCCACCCTAGCGGGGGGCAAGAGGCCCAGTACTTC